A single sample gave rise to the 22 T cell receptor beta chains below, sequenced in a study of cytomegalovirus exposure and HLA in healthy donors. Researchers ran the PCR with 60 Vbeta and 13 Jbeta primers. Libraries were prepared by immunoSEQ multiplex PCR; TCRdb keeps only in-frame clonotypes and omits some of them. The table includes 200,000 to 250,000 clones, roughly 87% detected once. Sequencing input: PBMCs. The origin of the receptors is a woman between 40 and 55 years old in good health and CMV-seropositive.

The chain couples TRBV18 to TRBJ1-1, with D uncertain. Germline CDR1 is KGHSH and CDR2 is LQKENI. V shed 3 bases and J shed 1 base, with 9 bases lying between them. CDR3 size: 14 residues. CDR3 sequence (DNA): TGTGCCAGCTCACCTCGGTTTGGGAACACTGAAGCTTTCTTT. It codes for CASSPRFGNTEAFF.

V gene TRBV5-1 combines with J gene TRBJ2-5; TRBD1 might be the D (6 bases). V was trimmed by 2 bases and J by 5 bases, leaving 16 bases between them. Germline CDR1 and CDR2: SGHRS and YFSETQ. This CDR3 comprises 15 residues. For the CDR3, the DNA is TGCGCCAGCAGCTTCGTGGGGGCCTCAACGGAGACCCAGTACTTC. Translation: CASSFVGASTETQYF.

The chain recombines TRBV19 with TRBJ1-1; weak D call: TRBD1 (6 bases). The germline V gene encodes CDR1 LNHDA and CDR2 SQIVND (reference sequence). Trimming left V 0 bases short and J 6 bases short, with 14 bases between. The CDR3 loop spans 15 amino acids. The CDR3 here is CASSIDTQGFAEAFF. The CDR3 bases are TGTGCCAGTAGTATAGACACACAGGGATTCGCTGAAGCTTTCTTT.

The J gene is TRBJ2-5, the V gene TRBV5-1, with unresolved D. The tail of the sequence fits TRBJ2-7 better, so the J call may be wrong. The CDR3 has 14 residues. Per the germline V gene, CDR1 is SGHRS and CDR2 is YFSETQ. The CDR3 nucleotides are TGCGCCAGCAGCTTGTCTCCAGACTCCTACGAGCAGTACTTC. Its protein is CASSLSPDSYEQYF.

The chain uses TRBV7-6 and TRBJ2-7; 12 bases are a match to TRBD2. V lost 5 bases to trimming and J lost 1 base; unmatched junction nucleotides: 6. Looked up from germline, CDR1 is SGHVS and CDR2 is FNYEAQ. The CDR3 runs to 16 residues. The CDR3 loop reads CASSRTGTSGSYEQYF. In nucleotides, the CDR3 is TGTGCCAGCAGCAGAACCGGGACTAGCGGGTCCTACGAGCAGTACTTC.

This clone was counted only a few times. The CDR3 region is CASSLAGQGFYTF. As DNA, the CDR3 is TGTGCCAGCAGCTTAGCGGGACAGGGTTTCTACACCTTC. V gene TRBV7-8 combines with J gene TRBJ1-2; 9 bases align to TRBD1. Germline lookup yields CDR1 SGHVS and CDR2 FQNEAQ. The ends lost 0 bases at V and 10 bases at J; junction bases unmatched: 3. The CDR3 totals 13 residues.

The chain is built from TRBV10-1 and TRBJ2-1; 13 bases map to TRBD2. This CDR3 region has 14 residues. The V gene's germline CDR1 is WNHNN and CDR2 SYGVQD (reference sequence). J was trimmed by 8 bases and V by 7 bases; bases with no gene match: 5. The CDR3 spells CASKGLAGVDEQFF. The CDR3 coding sequence is TGCGCCAGCAAAGGACTAGCGGGAGTCGATGAGCAGTTCTTC.

J is TRBJ2-5 and V is TRBV7-9; possible D gene TRBD2, 6 bases. Trimming removed 5 bases from V and 1 base from J, with 8 bases in between. Germline V gives CDR1 SEHNR, CDR2 FQNEAQ (reference sequence). The CDR3 length is 13 residues. The CDR3 loop is CASSDSGQETQYF. In DNA form, the CDR3 reads TGTGCCAGCAGCGATAGCGGCCAAGAGACCCAGTACTTC.

There are a few counts of this clone. The chain joins TRBV19 to TRBJ2-5, with D tentatively TRBD2 (6 bases). The CDR3 is made up of 15 amino acids. Looked up from germline, CDR1 is LNHDA and CDR2 is SQIVND (reference sequence). Trimming took off 3 bases at V and 3 bases at J, with 14 bases between the two ends. The CDR3: CASSISGSPEETQYF. DNA for the CDR3: TGTGCCAGTAGTATCTCCGGGAGCCCGGAAGAGACCCAGTACTTC.

This clone was seen a few times. The chain combines TRBV19 with TRBJ2-6; D gene ambiguous. The V end was cut by 3 bases, the J end by 0 bases, with 9 bases between. CDR1 LNHDA and CDR2 SQIVND come from the germline V gene (reference sequence). The CDR3 runs 16 residues. The CDR3 DNA sequence: TGTGCCAGTAGTATGGCACAGATCTCTGGGGCCAACGTCCTGACTTTC. Amino acid sequence: CASSMAQISGANVLTF.

The chain recombines TRBV27 with TRBJ1-1; 7 nucleotides agree with TRBD1. The CDR3 spans 15 residues. V dropped 9 bases and J dropped 1; count of bases not matched to a gene: 11. Per germline, CDR1 MNHEY and CDR2 SMNVEV (reference sequence). CDR3 DNA sequence: TGTGCCAGTAAGTTAGGGGGCGCCCCGAACACTGAAGCTTTCTTT. Translation: CASKLGGAPNTEAFF.

V is TRBV6-5 and J is TRBJ1-1; no reliable D call. This CDR3 spans 13 amino acids. Deletions cut 2 bases from V and 1 base from J, with 5 bases between. CDR1 is MNHEY, CDR2 SVGAGI, per germline. The CDR3 loop is CASSYNRNTEAFF. The CDR3 DNA follows: TGTGCCAGCAGTTACAACAGGAACACTGAAGCTTTCTTT.

This clone has only one observation. One junction end disagrees with the germline gene, perhaps due to a read error. This chain joins TRBV7-2 and TRBJ2-2; 9 nucleotides align to TRBD2. From germline, CDR1 is SGHTA and CDR2 FQGNSA. This CDR3 comprises 12 residues. CDR3 nucleotides: TGTGCCAGCAGCTTAGCCAGCGGGGGGCTCAGTTTT. As protein: CASSLASGGLSF.

The chain links TRBV5-8 to TRBJ2-7; D remains ambiguous. Germline loops: CDR1 SGHTS, CDR2 YDEGEE. The CDR3 runs to 14 residues. V lost 0 bases, J lost 3 bases, and 10 bases lay in between. CDR3 amino acids: CASSLDSSYYEQYF. The CDR3 nucleotides read TGTGCCAGCAGCTTGGACAGCTCCTACTACGAGCAGTACTTC.

The rearrangement uses TRBV11-2 and TRBJ2-5; perhaps TRBD2 as D (6 bases). Near its end, the DNA agrees better with TRBJ2-7, so the J call may be wrong. The germline gives CDR1 SGHAT, CDR2 FQNNGV. This CDR3 is 14 amino acids long. The CDR3 loop is CASSLPGLLYEQYF. The CDR3 DNA follows: TGTGCCAGCAGCCTTCCGGGACTGCTATACGAGCAGTACTTC.

This clone was seen once. This chain uses TRBV7-2 with TRBJ1-5; D gene unclear. Trimming left V 4 bases short and J 0 bases short, with 10 bases between. The CDR3 spans 15 residues. The germline V gene has CDR1 SGHTA and CDR2 FQGNSA. The CDR3 nucleotides are TGTGCCAGCAGCTCTCGGGGTTATAGCAATCAGCCCCAGCATTTT. This translates into CASSSRGYSNQPQHF. The entire variable domain, with the rest obtained from reference TRBV7-2 and TRBJ1-5, is as follows: GAGVSQSPSNKVTEKGKDVELRCDPISGHTALYWYRQSLGQGLEFLIYFQGNSAPDKSGLPSDRFSAERTGGSVSTLTIQRTQQEDSAVYLCASSSRGYSNQPQHFGDGTRLSIL.

V gene TRBV5-1 combines with J gene TRBJ1-2; no firm D call. The CDR3 loop spans 14 amino acids. Germline V gene data show CDR1 as SGHRS and CDR2 as YFSETQ. V was pared by 2 bases and J by 4 bases, with 12 bases between. For the CDR3, the DNA is TGCGCCAGCAGCTTTGAAGGAGAGGGCTATGGCTACACCTTC. Protein product: CASSFEGEGYGYTF.

The V gene is TRBV2, the J gene TRBJ1-4; D uncertain. The germline V gene encodes CDR1 SNHLY and CDR2 FYNNEI. Trimming removed 6 bases at V and 7 bases at J, with 6 bases between. The CDR3 is made up of 11 amino acids. The CDR3 loop is CASSYSEKLFF. CDR3 bases: TGTGCCAGCAGCTACAGTGAAAAACTGTTTTTT.

This sequence joins TRBV7-9 and TRBJ2-3, with 7 nucleotides matching TRBD2. V was clipped by 8 bases and J by 2 bases; unmatched bases: 7. CDR1 SEHNR and CDR2 FQNEAQ come from the germline V gene (reference sequence). This CDR3 region has 14 residues. The CDR3 loop is CASAGGDDTDTQYF. In DNA form, the CDR3 reads TGTGCCAGCGCTGGGGGGGACGACACAGATACGCAGTATTTT.

The rearrangement links TRBV30 to TRBJ2-3; 11 positions match TRBD1. This CDR3 spans 17 amino acids. J lost 2 bases, V lost 2 bases, and 9 bases had no gene match. Germline-derived CDR1 and CDR2 are GTSNPN and SVGIG (reference sequence). The CDR3 reads CAWSLTRTGGPTDTQYF. CDR3 sequence (DNA): TGTGCCTGGAGTCTAACCCGGACAGGGGGCCCCACAGATACGCAGTATTTT.

V usage is TRBV10-1 and J usage is TRBJ2-7; 11 nucleotides agree with TRBD2. CDR3 length: 15 amino acids. Germline loops: CDR1 WNHNN, CDR2 SYGVQD (reference sequence). V was pared by 0 bases and J by 5 bases, with 3 bases of the junction left unmatched. The CDR3 sequence is CASSESLAGGHEQYF. CDR3 nucleotides: TGCGCCAGCAGTGAGTCGCTAGCGGGAGGCCACGAGCAGTACTTC.

The CDR3 reads CASSLTLAGGTDTQYF. Written as DNA, the CDR3 is TGCGCCAGCAGCCTTACCTTAGCGGGGGGTACAGATACGCAGTATTTT. This chain joins TRBV4-1 and TRBJ2-3; 10 nucleotides line up with TRBD2. CDR1 MGHRA and CDR2 YSYEKL come from the germline V gene. V shed 4 bases and J 3 bases; nucleotides not matched to a gene: 7. This CDR3 spans 16 amino acids.